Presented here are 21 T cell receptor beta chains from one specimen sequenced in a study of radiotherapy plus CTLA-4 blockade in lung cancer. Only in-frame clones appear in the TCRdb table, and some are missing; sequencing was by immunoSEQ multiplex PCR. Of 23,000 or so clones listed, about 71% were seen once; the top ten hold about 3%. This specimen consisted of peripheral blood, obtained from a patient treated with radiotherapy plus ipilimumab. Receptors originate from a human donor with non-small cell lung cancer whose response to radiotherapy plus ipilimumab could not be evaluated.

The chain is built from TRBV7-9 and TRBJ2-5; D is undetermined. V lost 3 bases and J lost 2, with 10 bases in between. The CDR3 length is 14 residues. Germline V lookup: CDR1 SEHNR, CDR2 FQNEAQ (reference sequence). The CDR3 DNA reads TGTGCCAGCAGCTTCACAAATAATCAAGAGACCCAGTACTTC. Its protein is CASSFTNNQETQYF.

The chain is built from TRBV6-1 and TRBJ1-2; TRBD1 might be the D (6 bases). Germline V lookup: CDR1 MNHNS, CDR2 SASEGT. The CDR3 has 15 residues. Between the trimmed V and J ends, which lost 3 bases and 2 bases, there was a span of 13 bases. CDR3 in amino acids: CASSEETGPNYGYTF. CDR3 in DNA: TGTGCCAGCAGTGAGGAGACAGGCCCAAACTATGGCTACACCTTC.

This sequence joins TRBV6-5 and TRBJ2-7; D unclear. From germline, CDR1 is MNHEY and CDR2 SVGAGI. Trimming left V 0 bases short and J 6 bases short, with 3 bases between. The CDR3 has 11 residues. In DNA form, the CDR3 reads TGTGCCAGCAGTTACTCAGCCGAGCAGTACTTC. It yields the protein CASSYSAEQYF.

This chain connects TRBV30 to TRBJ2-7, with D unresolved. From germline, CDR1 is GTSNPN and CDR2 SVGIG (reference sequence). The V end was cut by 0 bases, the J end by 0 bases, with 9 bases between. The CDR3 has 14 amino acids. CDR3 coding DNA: TGTGCCTGGAGTGTAAGGTGGAGCTCCTACGAGCAGTACTTC. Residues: CAWSVRWSSYEQYF.

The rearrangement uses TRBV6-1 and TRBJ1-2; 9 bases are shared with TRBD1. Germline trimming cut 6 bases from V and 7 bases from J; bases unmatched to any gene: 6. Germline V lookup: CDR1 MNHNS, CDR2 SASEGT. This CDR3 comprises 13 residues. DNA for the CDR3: TGTGCCAGCAGGGGACAGGGCCAGGCTGGCTACACCTTC. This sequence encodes CASRGQGQAGYTF.

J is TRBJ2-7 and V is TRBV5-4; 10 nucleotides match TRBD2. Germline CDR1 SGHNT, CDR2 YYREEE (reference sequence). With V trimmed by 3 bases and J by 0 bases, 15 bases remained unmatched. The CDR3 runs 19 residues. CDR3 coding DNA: TGTGCCAGCAGCTACCTCTTATTTGGACTAGCGGAGAACTCCTACGAGCAGTACTTC. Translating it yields CASSYLLFGLAENSYEQYF.

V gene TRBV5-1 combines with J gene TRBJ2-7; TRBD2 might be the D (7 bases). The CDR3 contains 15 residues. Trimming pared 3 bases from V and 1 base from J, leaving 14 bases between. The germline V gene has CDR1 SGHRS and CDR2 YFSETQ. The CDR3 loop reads CASSSAGASSYEQYF. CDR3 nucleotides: TGCGCCAGCAGCTCGGCGGGGGCCAGTTCCTACGAGCAGTACTTC.

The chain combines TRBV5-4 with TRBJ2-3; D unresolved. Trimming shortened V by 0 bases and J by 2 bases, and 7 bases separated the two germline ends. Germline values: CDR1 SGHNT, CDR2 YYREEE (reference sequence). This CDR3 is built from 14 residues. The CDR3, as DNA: TGTGCCAGCAGCTTGGTCCAGGCCACAGATACGCAGTATTTT. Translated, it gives CASSLVQATDTQYF.

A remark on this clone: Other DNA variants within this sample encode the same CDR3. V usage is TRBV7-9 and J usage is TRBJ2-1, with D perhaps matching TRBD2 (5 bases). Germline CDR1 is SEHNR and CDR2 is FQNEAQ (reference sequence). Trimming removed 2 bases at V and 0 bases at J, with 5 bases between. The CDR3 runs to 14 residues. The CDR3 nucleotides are TGTGCCAGCAGCTTAAGCGGCTCCTACAATGAGCAGTTCTTC. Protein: CASSLSGSYNEQFF.

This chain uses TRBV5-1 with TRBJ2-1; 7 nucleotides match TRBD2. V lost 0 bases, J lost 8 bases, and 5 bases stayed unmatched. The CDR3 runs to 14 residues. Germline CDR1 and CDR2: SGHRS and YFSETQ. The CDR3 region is CASSLGAGRDEQFF. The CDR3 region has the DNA TGCGCCAGCAGCTTGGGGGCAGGGAGGGATGAGCAGTTCTTC. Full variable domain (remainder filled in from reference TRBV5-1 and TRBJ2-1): KAGVTQTPRYLIKTRGQQVTLSCSPISGHRSVSWYQQTPGQGLQFLFEYFSETQRNKGNFPGRFSGRQFSNSRSEMNVSTLELGDSALYLCASSLGAGRDEQFFGPGTRLTVL.

For the CDR3, the DNA is TGTGCCAGCGGGCGGGAGAGCTCCTACAATGAGCAGTTCTTC. It encodes CASGRESSYNEQFF. The chain uses TRBV2 and TRBJ2-1, with 7 bases fitting TRBD2. J lost 0 bases, V lost 8 bases, and 4 bases had no gene match. Germline CDR1 reads SNHLY; CDR2 reads FYNNEI. The CDR3 extends over 14 amino acids.

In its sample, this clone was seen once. The CDR3: CASSSGQDQPQHF. The CDR3 DNA reads TGTGCCAGCAGCTCCGGACAGGATCAGCCCCAGCATTTT. The chain has TRBV5-4 and TRBJ1-5; 7 nucleotides agree with TRBD1. The trim removed 3 bases at V and 5 bases at J, leaving 2 bases unmatched. This CDR3 is 13 amino acids long. From germline, CDR1 is SGHNT and CDR2 YYREEE (reference sequence).

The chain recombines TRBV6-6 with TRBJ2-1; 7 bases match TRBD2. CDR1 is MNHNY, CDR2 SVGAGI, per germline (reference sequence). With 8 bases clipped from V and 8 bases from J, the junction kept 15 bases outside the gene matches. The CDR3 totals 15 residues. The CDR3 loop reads CASQSMGRAGDEQFF. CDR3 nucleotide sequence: TGTGCCAGCCAGTCTATGGGGAGGGCCGGGGATGAGCAGTTCTTC.

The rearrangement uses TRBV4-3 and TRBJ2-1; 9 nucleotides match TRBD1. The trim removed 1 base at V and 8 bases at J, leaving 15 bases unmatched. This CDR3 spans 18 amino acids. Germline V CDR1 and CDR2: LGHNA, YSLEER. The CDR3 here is CASSQGDRGSLRVDEQFF. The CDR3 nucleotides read TGCGCCAGCAGCCAAGGCGACAGGGGGAGCCTTAGGGTGGATGAGCAGTTCTTC.

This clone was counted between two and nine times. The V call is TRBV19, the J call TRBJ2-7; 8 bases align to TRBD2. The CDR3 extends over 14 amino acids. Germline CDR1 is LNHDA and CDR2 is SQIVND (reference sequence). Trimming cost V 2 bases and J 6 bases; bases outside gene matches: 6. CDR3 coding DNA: TGTGCCAGTAGTATAAATCCAGCGGGAGTCGAGCAGTACTTC. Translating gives CASSINPAGVEQYF.

Here the CDR3 reads CASSQAPWATTDTQYF. Here the CDR3 DNA reads TGTGCCAGCAGCCAAGCCCCGTGGGCCACCACAGATACGCAGTATTTT. The chain carries TRBV4-2 and TRBJ2-3, with D hard to call. The CDR3 consists of 16 residues. The germline V gene encodes CDR1 LGHNA and CDR2 YNFKEQ. V was trimmed by 1 base and J by 2 bases, leaving 13 bases between them.

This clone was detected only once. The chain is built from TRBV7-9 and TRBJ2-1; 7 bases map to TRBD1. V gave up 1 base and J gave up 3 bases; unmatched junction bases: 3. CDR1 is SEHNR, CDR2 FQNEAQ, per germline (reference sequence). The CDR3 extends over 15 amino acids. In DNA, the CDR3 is TGTGCCAGCAGCTTAGGAGACAGGGACTACAATGAGCAGTTCTTC. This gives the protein CASSLGDRDYNEQFF.

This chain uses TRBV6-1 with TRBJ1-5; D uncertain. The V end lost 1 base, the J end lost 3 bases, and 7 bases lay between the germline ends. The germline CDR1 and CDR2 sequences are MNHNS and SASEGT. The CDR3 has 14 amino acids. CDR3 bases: TGTGCCAGCAGTGAAGTCAGGATCAATCAGCCCCAGCATTTT. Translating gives CASSEVRINQPQHF.

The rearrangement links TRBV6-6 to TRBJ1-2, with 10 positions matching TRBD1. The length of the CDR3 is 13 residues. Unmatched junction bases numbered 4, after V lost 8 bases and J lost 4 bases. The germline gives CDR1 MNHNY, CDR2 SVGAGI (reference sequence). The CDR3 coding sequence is TGTGCCAGCGCGACAGGGGGCGGCTATGGCTACACCTTC. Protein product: CASATGGGYGYTF.

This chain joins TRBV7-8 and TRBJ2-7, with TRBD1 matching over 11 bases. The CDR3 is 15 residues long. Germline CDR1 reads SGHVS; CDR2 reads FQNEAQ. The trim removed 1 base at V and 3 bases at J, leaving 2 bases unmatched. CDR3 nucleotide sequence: TGTGCCAGCAGCTTAGGGGGGACAGGGGGCTACGAGCAGTACTTC. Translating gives CASSLGGTGGYEQYF.

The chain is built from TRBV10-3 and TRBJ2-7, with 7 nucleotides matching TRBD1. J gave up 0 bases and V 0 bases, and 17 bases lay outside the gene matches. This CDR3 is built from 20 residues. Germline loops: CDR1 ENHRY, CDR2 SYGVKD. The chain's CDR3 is CAISESILGQPHTSSYEQYF. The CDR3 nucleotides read TGTGCCATCAGTGAGTCGATTTTGGGACAGCCGCATACTAGCTCCTACGAGCAGTACTTC.